The TCR beta chain under discussion was sequenced for a study of shared clonotypes between healthy human individuals. The overall study: A donor's plate count was three for CD4 naive and three for CD4 memory; CD8 naive had two and CD8 memory one.

Clones were read by immunoSEQ multiplex PCR, and TCRdb kept only the in-frame ones, dropping some. The sample carries hundreds of thousands of clones, 74% recorded once. General study findings and limits: Sharing across four donors was seen in 4% to 5.5% of naive CD4 clonotypes.

This CDR3 contains 14 residues. The V gene's germline CDR1 is SGHRS and CDR2 YFSETQ. With 4 bases removed from V and 2 bases from J, the gap between germline ends came to 12 bases. Points on this clone: The target antigen is unknown.

A CD45RA-negative memory subset and a CD45RA+ naive subset were separated from the CD4+ cells. The receptor comes from a man in his thirties or forties in good health. The gene calls are TRBV5-1 and TRBJ2-5, with D perhaps TRBD1 (5 bases). Specimen: memory CD4+ T cells sorted from blood. Subset of the sample: CD45RA-negative fraction. This CDR3 is CASSDGHFQETQYF. For the CDR3, the DNA is TGCGCCAGCAGCGACGGACACTTTCAAGAGACCCAGTACTTC.